Below, 16 T cell receptor beta chains from the same sample are listed, as sequenced in a study of T cells in Graves' hyperthyroidism and ophthalmopathy. TCR beta CDR3 sequences were amplified from RNA transcripts. First-round RT-PCR targeting the TCR CDR3 was performed with the HTBI primer set. One entry per CDR3 protein, called by TCRdb with MiXCR from the multiplex PCR reads. The sample carries about 640,000 distinct CDR3 sequences, around 21% recorded once. Sequencing input: blood. The receptors derive from a man aged 25-45 years with Graves' ophthalmopathy.

This clonotype has only a few counts. The J gene is TRBJ1-5, the V gene TRBV10-3; D possibly corresponds to TRBD1 (5 bases). The germline gives CDR1 ENHRY, CDR2 SYGVKD. The CDR3 is 13 residues long. Trimming took 3 bases from V and 7 from J, leaving 10 bases between them. CDR3 DNA: TGTGCCATCAGTGATCCAGGGAACCAGCCCCAGCATTTT. Translation: CAISDPGNQPQHF.

V usage is TRBV5-1 and J usage is TRBJ2-2; 8 bases align to TRBD1. J was trimmed by 5 bases and V by 3 bases; bases with no gene match: 6. The CDR3 is made up of 15 amino acids. CDR1 is SGHRS and CDR2 is YFSETQ in the germline V gene. The CDR3 here is CASSSRGLRTGELFF. The DNA of the CDR3 is TGCGCCAGCAGCTCCAGGGGGCTGAGGACCGGGGAGCTGTTTTTT.

The genes are TRBV10-3 and TRBJ2-1, with 7 bases lining up with TRBD2. Trimming at V came to 5 bases and at J to 10 bases, leaving 8 bases not matched to a gene. The CDR3 has 13 residues. Looked up from germline, CDR1 is ENHRY and CDR2 is SYGVKD. Here the CDR3 reads CAISPGTIGEQFF. CDR3 coding DNA: TGTGCCATCAGTCCAGGGACTATAGGGGAGCAGTTCTTC.

The chain is built from TRBV6-2 or TRBV6-3 and TRBJ1-1, with 7 bases lining up with TRBD1. V lost 4 bases and J lost 1; bases outside the gene matches: 9. The CDR3 consists of 16 residues. Per germline, CDR1 MNHEY and CDR2 SVGEGT. CDR3 region: CASSSYRGTGNTEAFF. The DNA of the CDR3 is TGTGCCAGCAGTTCCTACAGGGGCACCGGGAACACTGAAGCTTTCTTT.

This clonotype was picked up a small number of times. This rearrangement joins TRBV4-1 to TRBJ2-5, with TRBD1 identical over 8 bases. With 2 bases clipped from V and 9 bases from J, the junction kept 8 bases outside the gene matches. The CDR3 is made up of 14 amino acids. Per germline, CDR1 MGHRA and CDR2 YSYEKL. CDR3 protein: CASSQLDRGRAQYF. The CDR3 region has the DNA TGCGCCAGCAGCCAACTAGACAGGGGAAGGGCCCAGTACTTC.

This clonotype was counted only a few times. The chain employs TRBV28 and TRBJ2-1; TRBD2 matches 12 bases. The CDR3 length is 15 residues. From germline, CDR1 is MDHEN and CDR2 SYDVKM. With V trimmed by 6 bases and J by 10 bases, 10 bases remained unmatched. CDR3 protein: CASRSDLAGGWEQFF. As DNA, the CDR3 is TGTGCCAGCAGGTCCGATCTAGCGGGAGGGTGGGAGCAGTTCTTC. Filled out from reference TRBV28 and TRBJ2-1, the complete variable domain reads DVKVTQSSRYLVKRTGEKVFLECVQDMDHENMFWYRQDPGLGLRLIYFSYDVKMKEKGDIPEGYSVSREKKERFSLILESASTNQTSMYLCASRSDLAGGWEQFFGPGTRLTVL.

The gene calls are TRBV7-6 and TRBJ2-2; no reliable D call. Trimming took off 2 bases at V and 3 bases at J, with 19 bases between the two ends. The length of the CDR3 is 18 residues. Germline CDR1 reads SGHVS; CDR2 reads FNYEAQ. The CDR3 region is CASSLNAYSKGYTGELFF. CDR3 nucleotide sequence: TGTGCCAGCAGCTTAAATGCTTACAGTAAGGGATACACCGGGGAGCTGTTTTTT.

This clonotype was observed at least ten times. This sequence joins TRBV28 and TRBJ1-4, with D possibly TRBD1 on 5 matching bases. CDR1 is MDHEN, CDR2 SYDVKM, per germline. Trimming pared 6 bases from V and 5 bases from J, leaving 16 bases between. The CDR3 loop spans 15 amino acids. CDR3 sequence (DNA): TGTGCCAGCAGCTCCAAGGTCAGGGCGAATGAAAAACTGTTTTTT. Residues: CASSSKVRANEKLFF.

This clonotype was counted ten times or more. The chain uses TRBV7-2 and TRBJ2-3; 7 bases align to TRBD1. The CDR3 has 15 amino acids. The V gene's germline CDR1 is SGHTA and CDR2 FQGNSA. Trimming took 5 bases from V and 1 from J; bases not matched to a gene: 6. The CDR3: CASSRQGLGTDTQYF. The CDR3 bases are TGTGCCAGCAGCCGACAGGGTTTGGGCACAGATACGCAGTATTTT.

The chain joins TRBV6-1 to TRBJ1-4; 10 bases map to TRBD1. CDR3 length equals 15 residues. The J segment lost 7 bases and the V segment lost 6 bases, leaving 8 bases of the junction unmatched. Germline V lookup: CDR1 MNHNS, CDR2 SASEGT. The CDR3 DNA reads as TGTGCCAGCAGACGCGACAGGGGGCGCGTTGAAAAACTGTTTTTT. It yields the protein CASRRDRGRVEKLFF.

With respect to this clonotype: At one end, the junction sequence differs from germline, possibly due to a read error. The CDR3 region has the DNA TGCGCCAGCAGCCATCAAAGCGGGAGCTCCTACAATGAGCAGTTCTTC. Its translation is CASSHQSGSSYNEQFF. The V and J genes are TRBV11-1 and TRBJ2-1; 8 nucleotides match TRBD2. The length of the CDR3 is 16 residues. The germline V gene encodes CDR1 SGHAT and CDR2 FQDESV (reference sequence).

Only a few counts were recorded for this clonotype. The rearrangement joins TRBV4-2 to TRBJ2-2; D is unclear. With 0 bases removed from V and 4 bases from J, the gap between germline ends came to 18 bases. The CDR3 totals 18 residues. Germline CDR1 LGHNA, CDR2 YNFKEQ. The CDR3 region has the DNA TGTGCCAGCAGCCAAGACCCCCACGGTGGCGTCGTCACCGGGGAGCTGTTTTTT. Protein product: CASSQDPHGGVVTGELFF.

The gene calls are TRBV6-2 or TRBV6-3 and TRBJ2-1; TRBD1 might be the D (7 bases). Germline values: CDR1 MNHEY, CDR2 SVGEGT. Between the trimmed V and J ends, which lost 10 bases and 2 bases, there was a span of 15 bases. CDR3 length equals 14 residues. The DNA of the CDR3 is TGTGCCACCTACGCGGGACAGACCTACAATGAGCAGTTCTTC. It specifies CATYAGQTYNEQFF.

The V and J genes are TRBV6-2 or TRBV6-3 and TRBJ2-6; D is possibly TRBD1 (5 bases). Germline lookup yields CDR1 MNHEY and CDR2 SVGEGT. The length of the CDR3 is 15 residues. Trimming pared 7 bases from V and 0 bases from J, leaving 10 bases between. DNA for the CDR3: TGTGCCAGCAACCCAGACAGCTCTGGGGCCAACGTCCTGACTTTC. This codes for CASNPDSSGANVLTF.

At least ten counts were recorded for this clonotype. The CDR3 DNA is TGTGCCAGCAGTCCCCCTGACAGGGGCGAAAACTACGAGCAGTACTTC. It encodes CASSPPDRGENYEQYF. The V call is TRBV2, the J call TRBJ2-7, with 8 bases identical to TRBD1. V gave up 5 bases and J gave up 3 bases; unmatched junction bases: 12. CDR3 length: 16 residues. Per the germline V gene, CDR1 is SNHLY and CDR2 is FYNNEI.

Many counts were recorded for this clonotype. The rearrangement links TRBV12-5 to TRBJ2-1, with TRBD2 identical over 7 bases. There are 16 residues in the CDR3. Germline V gene data show CDR1 as LGHNT and CDR2 as FRNRAP. J lost 8 bases, V lost 0 bases, and 10 bases had no gene match. The CDR3 coding sequence is TGTGCTAGTGGTTTGGTTCCGGCGGGAGTCGAGGATGAGCAGTTCTTC. As protein: CASGLVPAGVEDEQFF.